What follows are 25 T cell receptor beta chains derived from one specimen sequenced in a study of T cell repertoires in cytomegalovirus infection. TCRdb used MiXCR to reprocess the reads, holding one entry per CDR3 protein. The table lists under 850,000 distinct CDR3 sequences, around a third of them singletons. These receptors have no known antigen. The material sequenced was cultured PBMCs, taken from culture after CMV antigen stimulation. The receptor source for this set is a human donor in good health (CMV status not recorded). Some clones in this sample may be carry-over from other donors' samples.

This chain links TRBV28 with TRBJ1-2; 11 positions match TRBD1. V lost 2 bases to trimming and J lost 6 bases; unmatched junction nucleotides: 8. The V gene's germline CDR1 is MDHEN and CDR2 SYDVKM. CDR3 length: 16 residues. The CDR3 sequence: CASSLGGTGGIDGYTF. The DNA for the CDR3 is TGTGCCAGCAGTTTAGGGGGGACAGGGGGGATTGATGGCTACACCTTC.

The chain is built from TRBV5-1 and TRBJ2-1; D uncertain. CDR1 is SGHRS, CDR2 YFSETQ, per germline. The CDR3 consists of 14 residues. Trimming left V 0 bases short and J 5 bases short, with 9 bases between. This CDR3 reads CASSLGTADNEQFF. The CDR3 nucleotides read TGCGCCAGCAGCTTGGGTACCGCGGACAATGAGCAGTTCTTC.

This clonotype was seen a handful of times. This chain connects TRBV20-1 to TRBJ2-1; no clear D. CDR3 size: 13 residues. Germline CDR1 DFQATT, CDR2 SNEGSKA (reference sequence). Trimming left V 5 bases short and J 5 bases short, with 13 bases between. The DNA of the CDR3 is TGCAGTGCTCCGATCAAGGGTAACAATGAGCAGTTCTTC. Translating it yields CSAPIKGNNEQFF.

This clonotype has more than one count but fewer than ten. The chain is built from TRBV7-6 and TRBJ2-5; no firm D call. The V gene lost 1 base and the J gene lost 9 bases, with 15 bases spanning the gap. Germline values: CDR1 SGHVS, CDR2 FNYEAQ. The CDR3 runs 14 residues. In nucleotides, the CDR3 is TGTGCCAGCAGCTTAGGGCTCCCTCGTCAGGCCCAGTACTTC. This translates into CASSLGLPRQAQYF. The full variable domain, rest sourced from reference TRBV7-6 and TRBJ2-5, is GAGVSQSPRYKVTKRGQDVALRCDPISGHVSLYWYRQALGQGPEFLTYFNYEAQQDKSGLPNDRFSAERPEGSISTLTIQRTEQRDSAMYRCASSLGLPRQAQYFGPGTRLLVL.

The chain recombines TRBV12-3 or TRBV12-4 with TRBJ2-1; TRBD2 aligns across 9 bases. The CDR3 has 13 residues. V lost 6 bases and J lost 13; bases outside the gene matches: 10. Here the CDR3 DNA reads TGTGCCAGCAGCCCCGAGCGGGGGGTTCGTCAGTTCTTC. Its translation: CASSPERGVRQFF.

The chain recombines TRBV6-1 with TRBJ1-1, with TRBD1 matching over 7 bases. In germline, CDR1 is MNHNS, CDR2 SASEGT. V shed 5 bases, J shed 3 bases, and the junction held 6 bases outside the gene matches. The CDR3 loop spans 14 amino acids. DNA for the CDR3: TGTGCCAGCAGTCCCGGGACAGCTTACACTGAAGCTTTCTTT. Its protein is CASSPGTAYTEAFF.

This clonotype was counted only a few times. This sequence joins TRBV7-2 and TRBJ2-7; D is unclear. The CDR3 has 14 amino acids. CDR1 is SGHTA, CDR2 FQGNSA, per germline. V gave up 1 base and J gave up 4 bases, with 11 bases separating them. The CDR3 region is CASSLVGAGYEQYF. The CDR3 DNA is TGTGCCAGCAGCTTAGTAGGCGCAGGATACGAGCAGTACTTC.

The gene calls are TRBV7-2 and TRBJ2-7; tentatively, D is TRBD1 (6 bases). Trimming left V 1 base short and J 7 bases short, with 11 bases between. Germline CDR1 SGHTA, CDR2 FQGNSA. The CDR3 has 13 amino acids. The CDR3 DNA reads as TGTGCCAGCAGCTTAGATCAGGGGCAAGAGCAGTACTTC. Its translation is CASSLDQGQEQYF.

The chain employs TRBV7-8 and TRBJ2-5; 8 positions agree with TRBD2. This CDR3 region has 15 residues. Germline V gene sequence: CDR1 SGHVS, CDR2 FQNEAQ. Trimming removed 6 bases from V and 3 bases from J; junction bases left unmatched: 9. This CDR3 is CASSGPQAGEETQYF. The CDR3 bases are TGTGCCAGCAGTGGTCCTCAAGCGGGAGAAGAGACCCAGTACTTC.

This rearrangement joins TRBV11-2 to TRBJ2-1; 7 bases fit TRBD1. Germline loops: CDR1 SGHAT, CDR2 FQNNGV. Trimming cost V 5 bases and J 7 bases; bases outside gene matches: 8. The CDR3 sequence is 14 residues long. The CDR3 protein is CASSRLGQRNEQFF. Written as DNA, the CDR3 is TGTGCCAGCAGCCGGCTGGGACAGAGAAATGAGCAGTTCTTC.

V gene TRBV19 combines with J gene TRBJ2-1, with no clear D. The CDR3 totals 16 residues. Germline CDR1 and CDR2: LNHDA and SQIVND (reference sequence). With 5 bases removed from V and 0 bases from J, the gap between germline ends came to 14 bases. The CDR3: CASSHRARRSYNEQFF. DNA of the CDR3: TGTGCCAGTAGTCATAGGGCTAGACGCTCCTACAATGAGCAGTTCTTC.

The chain combines TRBV27 with TRBJ2-2; D gene unclear. The V end lost 7 bases, the J end lost 5 bases, and 17 bases lay between the germline ends. The CDR3 sequence is 15 residues long. The germline CDR1 and CDR2 sequences are MNHEY and SMNVEV (reference sequence). The CDR3 reads CASTSVGWGTGELFF. Written as DNA, the CDR3 is TGTGCCAGCACCAGCGTGGGGTGGGGAACCGGGGAGCTGTTTTTT.

This clonotype came up a few times. The chain joins TRBV20-1 to TRBJ1-3; D possibly corresponds to TRBD1 (5 bases). The V gene lost 6 bases and the J gene lost 2 bases, with 17 bases spanning the gap. The CDR3 sequence is 15 residues long. The germline CDR1 and CDR2 sequences are DFQATT and SNEGSKA (reference sequence). CDR3 loop: CSAMGPWLAGNTIYF. The DNA for the CDR3 is TGCAGTGCCATGGGGCCTTGGCTAGCTGGAAACACCATATATTTT.

The chain carries TRBV11-2 and TRBJ2-3; 8 bases are shared with TRBD2. CDR3 size: 15 residues. With 5 bases clipped from V and 6 bases from J, the junction kept 10 bases outside the gene matches. Germline V gene sequence: CDR1 SGHAT, CDR2 FQNNGV. The CDR3 spells CASSANGGGMDTQYF. DNA of the CDR3: TGTGCCAGCAGCGCCAACGGGGGGGGTATGGATACGCAGTATTTT.

This chain links TRBV27 with TRBJ2-3, with D possibly being TRBD2 (6 bases). This CDR3 region has 17 residues. Trimming removed 3 bases at V and 2 bases at J, with 18 bases between. Germline loops: CDR1 MNHEY, CDR2 SMNVEV (reference sequence). The CDR3: CASSLLRGTPPTDTQYF. The CDR3 DNA follows: TGTGCCAGCAGTTTGCTTCGGGGGACCCCTCCCACAGATACGCAGTATTTT.

This clonotype was detected a few times. The chain joins TRBV6-5 to TRBJ1-6; perhaps TRBD1 as D (5 bases). Germline CDR1 and CDR2: MNHEY and SVGAGI. The CDR3 covers 14 residues. The V end lost 2 bases, the J end lost 10 bases, and 12 bases lay between the germline ends. DNA for the CDR3: TGTGCCAGCAGTTACACAGGTAGTGGATCACCCCTCCACTTT. Protein product: CASSYTGSGSPLHF.

There are a few counts of this clonotype. This rearrangement joins TRBV12-3 or TRBV12-4 to TRBJ1-1; 10 bases are a match to TRBD1. V gave up 7 bases and J gave up 8 bases; unmatched junction bases: 13. The CDR3 is made up of 15 amino acids. CDR3 nucleotides: TGTGCCAGCAATTTGTACCGGGACAGGGGAGAGGAAGCTTTCTTT. Amino acids: CASNLYRDRGEEAFF.

The chain couples TRBV6-8 to TRBJ2-1; 7 bases line up with TRBD2. Germline V gene data show CDR1 as MNHGY and CDR2 as SAAAGT. This CDR3 is built from 15 residues. The V segment lost 6 bases and the J segment 3 bases; nucleotides outside the gene matches: 8. The CDR3 region has the DNA TGTGCCAGCAGACTCGGGGGAGGGGTCTACAATGAGCAGTTCTTC. Amino acids: CASRLGGGVYNEQFF.

This clonotype was seen a handful of times. An end of the junction differs from the germline gene, which may be a read error. The chain combines TRBV7-8 with TRBJ2-5; the match to TRBD2 covers 11 bases. CDR1 SGHVS and CDR2 FQNEAQ come from the germline V gene. The CDR3 runs to 11 residues. Written as DNA, the CDR3 is TGTGCCAGCAGCCTAGCGGGAGGCCTCCACTTC. It yields the protein CASSLAGGLHF.

This clonotype has a handful of counts. This chain uses TRBV12-5 with TRBJ1-2; TRBD1 matches at 11 bases. The CDR3 is 17 amino acids. The germline V gene encodes CDR1 LGHNT and CDR2 FRNRAP. V was clipped by 6 bases and J by 3 bases; unmatched bases: 12. CDR3 nucleotides: TGTGCTAGTGGCTACGGACAGGGGGCCGAAGATTACTATGGCTACACCTTC. Its translation is CASGYGQGAEDYYGYTF.

The rearrangement links TRBV15 to TRBJ2-3; 10 nucleotides match TRBD1. Germline CDR1 and CDR2: LNHNV and YYDKDF (reference sequence). The length of the CDR3 is 16 residues. V trimming: 6 bases; J trimming: 3 bases; junction bases outside the gene matches: 9. The CDR3 sequence: CATRPGQGVTTDTQYF. CDR3 nucleotides: TGTGCCACCAGACCTGGACAGGGGGTTACGACAGATACGCAGTATTTT.

The rearrangement joins TRBV7-2 to TRBJ2-7; D might be TRBD2 (6 bases). The CDR3 has 15 residues. Germline V gives CDR1 SGHTA, CDR2 FQGNSA. V was shortened by 2 bases and J by 6 bases, with 17 bases between the two germline ends. CDR3 sequence: CASSLYFGSLAEQYF. The CDR3 nucleotides are TGTGCCAGCAGCTTATATTTCGGGAGCTTGGCCGAGCAGTACTTC.

The chain links TRBV11-2 to TRBJ2-1; the D is unclear. CDR3 size: 14 residues. Trimming removed 0 bases from V and 8 bases from J, with 11 bases in between. Germline loops: CDR1 SGHAT, CDR2 FQNNGV. CDR3 sequence reads: CASSLDGPLDEQFF. CDR3 bases: TGTGCCAGCAGCTTAGATGGCCCCTTGGATGAGCAGTTCTTC. Complete variable domain (other parts from reference TRBV11-2 and TRBJ2-1): EAGVAQSPRYKIIEKRQSVAFWCNPISGHATLYWYQQILGQGPKLLIQFQNNGVVDDSQLPKDRFSAERLKGVDSTLKIQPAKLEDSAVYLCASSLDGPLDEQFFGPGTRLTVL.

The chain employs TRBV6-1 and TRBJ2-1; D is possibly TRBD2 (6 bases). CDR3 size: 12 residues. Per germline, CDR1 MNHNS and CDR2 SASEGT. Trimming pared 0 bases from V and 15 bases from J, leaving 12 bases between. In DNA form, the CDR3 reads TGTGCCAGCAGTGAAGCGACGACTAGGCCGTTCTTC. Amino acids: CASSEATTRPFF.

This clonotype was observed a handful of times. V usage is TRBV7-8 and J usage is TRBJ1-6; no definite D call. From germline, CDR1 is SGHVS and CDR2 FQNEAQ. The CDR3 runs 14 residues. V shed 1 base and J shed 8 bases, with 9 bases lying between them. CDR3 amino acids: CASSLVRKDSPLHF. In DNA, the CDR3 is TGTGCCAGCAGCTTAGTTCGGAAGGATTCACCCCTCCACTTT.